This T cell receptor (beta chain) came from a study of early T cells in non-severe SARS-CoV-2 infection. Whole-study context: RNA in bulk from unsorted whole blood was sequenced, and chains were unpaired.

Turning to this clonotype: Its specificity is not known. One end of the junction fails to match germline, which may point to a read error.

The study's findings and limits: Comparison of clonotypes with VDJdb favored anti-spike CD8 responses while missing private and CD4 specificities.

The CDR3 length is 15 residues. In germline, CDR1 is MNHEY, CDR2 SMNVEV (reference sequence). As part of library construction, unique molecular identifiers were attached to individual cDNA molecules. TCRdb analysed the 5' RACE reads with MiXCR anew, one entry per CDR3 protein. The sample lists more than 25,000 distinct CDR3 sequences, less than 7.5% seen once, with roughly 6.2% in the top ten. The chain carries TRBV27 and TRBJ2-7, with a possible D match to TRBD1 (5 bases). The sequence was obtained from an adult who was a healthcare worker with PCR-confirmed SARS-CoV-2 infection or an uninfected control (not recorded which). The sample taken for sequencing was whole blood. CDR3 in DNA: TGTGCCAGCAGTCCGATTGCAGGGCGCTCCCACGAGCAGTACTTC. It codes for CASSPIAGRSHEQYF.